This entry describes one T cell receptor beta chain. The germline V gene encodes CDR1 GTSNPN and CDR2 SVGIG (reference sequence). The CDR3 sequence is 12 residues long. V shed 5 bases and J shed 8 bases, with 12 bases lying between them. Per the study methods: Using reference gene primer amplification, nucleated cell counts were estimated. Some clones are missing from TCRdb's copy, which holds only in-frame ones; the method was immunoSEQ multiplex PCR. V, J and clone size are taken as reported in that table, and D and trimming were inferred from the DNA itself. The data show over 150,000 clones, with approximately 82% seen just once and approximately 6.9% held by the top ten. This record comes from a study of blood T cell repertoires in COVID-19. Study context: The origin of the acute and convalescent COVID-19 samples was the United States, Italy and Spain. T cells, B-cell-depleted T cells, or PBMCs provided the cDNA or gDNA that served as material.

This receptor was identified in a human donor with acute or convalescent COVID-19. The donor label of this sample is uncertain. The V and J genes are TRBV30 and TRBJ1-4; tentative D call: TRBD1 (6 bases). The sample taken for sequencing was peripheral blood. The CDR3 DNA reads as TGTGCCTGGGCATTGAGGGGGGAAAAACTGTTTTTT. It yields the protein CAWALRGEKLFF.